This TCR beta chain was captured in a study of blood T cells in healthy people across ages. Study-wide results and limits: The study regarded diversity estimates from one million T cells as underestimates.

Remarks on this clonotype: Its antigen is as yet unknown.

The use of a sample-barcoded 5' primer and a J-beta primer mix characterized a second PCR of roughly 6 to 12 cycles. TCRdb re-called the 5' RACE reads with MiXCR, one entry per CDR3 protein. This sample has 1.5 million to 2 million distinct CDR3 sequences, with around 48% found just once. The sequence was obtained from a middle-aged woman in good health. The sample taken for sequencing was blood.

CDR3 DNA: TGTGCCAGTAGTGACCGGGAGTTCAATTCACCCCTCCACTTT. It codes for CASSDREFNSPLHF. The rearrangement links TRBV19 to TRBJ1-6; D uncertain. Germline V gene sequence: CDR1 LNHDA, CDR2 SQIVND (reference sequence). V gave up 5 bases and J gave up 7 bases, with 12 bases separating them. The CDR3 covers 14 residues.